This record looks at one T cell receptor beta chain sequence and its context. Its recognized antigen is unknown. No base-level quality is on record; no much larger clone is a single base apart. For sequencing of the TCRbeta CDR3 region, genomic DNA was extracted from the sorted cells. The immunoSEQ Assay was used for sequencing of TCRbeta CDR3 regions. The source is immuneACCESS, and TCRdb retained only in-frame sequences with V and J called. Part of the clones is not carried over; for the studies checked, unresolved V genes explain less than half of this, and the remainder is unexplained. The sample data list more than 50,000 clones, and about 86% of these were observed just once. The ten largest clones represent roughly 12% of the sample. V is pared back by 0 bases and J by 6 bases, with 7 bases lying between the germline termini. Taken from cysteine to phenylalanine, the CDR3 has 13 residues. The DNA shown is the 39-base CDR3, in frame from base 1. For CDR1 and CDR2, the germline V gene lists SGDLS and YYNGEE.

These data are taken from a study of OX40 agonist ivuxolimab in advanced cancers. Some background on the complete study: Ivuxolimab, which targeted the costimulatory receptor OX40 (CD134), was an agonistic, fully human IgG2 monoclonal antibody. Intravenous ivuxolimab was administered to patients every 2 weeks at six dose levels: 0.01, 0.1, 0.3, 1.5, 3 and 10 mg/kg. Of the 50 to 55 dose-escalation patients, hepatocellular carcinoma was present in about 19, melanoma in roughly 15, renal cell carcinoma in 9 and head and neck cancer in 9. In the dose-escalation cohort, roughly 82% of patients were male, and the mean age was 60 years with a range of roughly 20 to 79. Prior anti-PD-1, anti-PD-L1 or anti-CTLA-4 therapy was permitted, and less than 45% of dose-escalation patients had received checkpoint inhibitors. Three dose-escalation patients achieved partial responses, one with hepatocellular carcinoma and two with cutaneous melanoma. The point of sequencing TCRbeta in the periphery was to test whether ivuxolimab changed TCR sequence diversity and drove clonal T-cell expansion. The paper reports the monotherapy dose-escalation portion (N ≈ 50 patients) of the phase I ivuxolimab trial.

Study-wide conclusions, independent of this receptor: In partial responders in the 0.1-3.0 mg/kg groups, normalized peripheral clonal expansion was found to be among the lowest, especially among CD8+ T cells. Antigen specificity was not determined for the clonally expanded peripheral T cells. Low levels of normalized T-cell clonal expansion were also seen in some nonresponding patients. At doses of 0.1 to 3.0 mg/kg, clonal expansion of both CD4+ and CD8+ T cells in blood was seen between baseline and week 6. After ivuxolimab, CD8+ T cells had more expanded clones than CD4+ T cells on average.

Patients with a history of autoimmune disease or receiving systemic immunosuppression were excluded from the trial. Peripheral blood for TCR sequencing was drawn from every dose cohort at baseline, at cycle 4 day 1 and at cycle 7 day 1. Samples were obtained from an open-label, multicenter, first-in-human phase I dose-escalation trial of ivuxolimab. Adults with locally advanced or metastatic melanoma, renal cell carcinoma, hepatocellular carcinoma or head and neck squamous cell carcinoma were enrolled in the trial. CD4+ and CD8+ T cells were sorted separately from peripheral blood before TCR sequencing.

The source material was CD4+ or CD8+ T cells sorted from blood, sampled in a trial of the OX40 agonist ivuxolimab. The chain links TRBV9 with TRBJ1-3; no confident D gene assignment can be made. This receptor was obtained from an adult with an advanced solid tumor such as melanoma, head and neck, liver or kidney cancer. CDR3 reads: CASSVAGLNTIYF. Here is the DNA: TGTGCCAGCAGCGTAGCTGGGTTAAACACCATATATTTT.